This T cell receptor (beta chain) was identified in a study of cytomegalovirus exposure and HLA in healthy donors. In the case of this clone: What it recognizes is unknown.

With V trimmed by 3 bases and J by 3 bases, 7 bases remained unmatched. This CDR3 is 15 amino acids long. Germline CDR1 reads SGHRS; CDR2 reads YFSETQ. The donors formed part of the roughly 120-subject validation cohort, distinct from the roughly 730-subject first cohort. TCRdb's copy holds only in-frame clones and misses some; the assay was immunoSEQ multiplex PCR. The sample includes over 100,000 clones, about 91% of them seen just once. General study points: The investigators catalogued 164 TCR beta chains as cytomegalovirus-associated. Reported results showed that the classifier diagnosed cytomegalovirus status with high specificity and sensitivity. The finding came from a later analysis; first-cohort TCR clusters tended to co-occur in the 130 or so validation repertoires.

Sequencing was performed on PBMCs. This TCR derives from a woman under 30 in good health and CMV-seronegative. The chain combines TRBV5-1 with TRBJ2-5, with 8 nucleotides matching TRBD2. The CDR3 nucleotides read TGCGCCAGCAGCTCTTCGCTGACTAGCGAAGAGACCCAGTACTTC. Protein: CASSSSLTSEETQYF.